This T cell receptor beta chain was recovered during a study of neurological immune-mediated disorders. V was shortened by 7 bases and J by 1 base, with 8 bases between the two germline ends. This CDR3 is 12 amino acids long. Per the germline V gene, CDR1 is SQVTM and CDR2 is ANQGSEA. Noted time point: longitudinal time-point 2. From 2 million PBMCs stored at -80 C, the unsorted libraries were generated. Study outcomes and limitations: Because no CDR3 amino acid sequences were shared across subjects by expanded clones, private repertoires were suggested in all groups. HTLV-1-associated myelopathy had the most TCR clonal expansion, while multiple sclerosis had the least, a level that fell below healthy controls.

The authors produced cDNA by 5'RACE using 10-nucleotide random UMIs. TCRdb passed the 5' RACE reads through MiXCR, listing each CDR3 protein once. The repertoire includes 100,000 or so distinct CDR3 sequences, roughly an eighth of them detected once, and under 6% sits in the top ten. This clonotype was found once. Its antigen is not known. The origin of this receptor is a female donor with HTLV-1-associated myelopathy (HAM/TSP). The sample consisted of PBMCs. The gene calls are TRBV29-1 and TRBJ2-1; possibly TRBD1 for D (5 bases). The DNA for the CDR3 is TGCAGCGGACAGAGTTCCTACAATGAGCAGTTCTTC. Its translation is CSGQSSYNEQFF.